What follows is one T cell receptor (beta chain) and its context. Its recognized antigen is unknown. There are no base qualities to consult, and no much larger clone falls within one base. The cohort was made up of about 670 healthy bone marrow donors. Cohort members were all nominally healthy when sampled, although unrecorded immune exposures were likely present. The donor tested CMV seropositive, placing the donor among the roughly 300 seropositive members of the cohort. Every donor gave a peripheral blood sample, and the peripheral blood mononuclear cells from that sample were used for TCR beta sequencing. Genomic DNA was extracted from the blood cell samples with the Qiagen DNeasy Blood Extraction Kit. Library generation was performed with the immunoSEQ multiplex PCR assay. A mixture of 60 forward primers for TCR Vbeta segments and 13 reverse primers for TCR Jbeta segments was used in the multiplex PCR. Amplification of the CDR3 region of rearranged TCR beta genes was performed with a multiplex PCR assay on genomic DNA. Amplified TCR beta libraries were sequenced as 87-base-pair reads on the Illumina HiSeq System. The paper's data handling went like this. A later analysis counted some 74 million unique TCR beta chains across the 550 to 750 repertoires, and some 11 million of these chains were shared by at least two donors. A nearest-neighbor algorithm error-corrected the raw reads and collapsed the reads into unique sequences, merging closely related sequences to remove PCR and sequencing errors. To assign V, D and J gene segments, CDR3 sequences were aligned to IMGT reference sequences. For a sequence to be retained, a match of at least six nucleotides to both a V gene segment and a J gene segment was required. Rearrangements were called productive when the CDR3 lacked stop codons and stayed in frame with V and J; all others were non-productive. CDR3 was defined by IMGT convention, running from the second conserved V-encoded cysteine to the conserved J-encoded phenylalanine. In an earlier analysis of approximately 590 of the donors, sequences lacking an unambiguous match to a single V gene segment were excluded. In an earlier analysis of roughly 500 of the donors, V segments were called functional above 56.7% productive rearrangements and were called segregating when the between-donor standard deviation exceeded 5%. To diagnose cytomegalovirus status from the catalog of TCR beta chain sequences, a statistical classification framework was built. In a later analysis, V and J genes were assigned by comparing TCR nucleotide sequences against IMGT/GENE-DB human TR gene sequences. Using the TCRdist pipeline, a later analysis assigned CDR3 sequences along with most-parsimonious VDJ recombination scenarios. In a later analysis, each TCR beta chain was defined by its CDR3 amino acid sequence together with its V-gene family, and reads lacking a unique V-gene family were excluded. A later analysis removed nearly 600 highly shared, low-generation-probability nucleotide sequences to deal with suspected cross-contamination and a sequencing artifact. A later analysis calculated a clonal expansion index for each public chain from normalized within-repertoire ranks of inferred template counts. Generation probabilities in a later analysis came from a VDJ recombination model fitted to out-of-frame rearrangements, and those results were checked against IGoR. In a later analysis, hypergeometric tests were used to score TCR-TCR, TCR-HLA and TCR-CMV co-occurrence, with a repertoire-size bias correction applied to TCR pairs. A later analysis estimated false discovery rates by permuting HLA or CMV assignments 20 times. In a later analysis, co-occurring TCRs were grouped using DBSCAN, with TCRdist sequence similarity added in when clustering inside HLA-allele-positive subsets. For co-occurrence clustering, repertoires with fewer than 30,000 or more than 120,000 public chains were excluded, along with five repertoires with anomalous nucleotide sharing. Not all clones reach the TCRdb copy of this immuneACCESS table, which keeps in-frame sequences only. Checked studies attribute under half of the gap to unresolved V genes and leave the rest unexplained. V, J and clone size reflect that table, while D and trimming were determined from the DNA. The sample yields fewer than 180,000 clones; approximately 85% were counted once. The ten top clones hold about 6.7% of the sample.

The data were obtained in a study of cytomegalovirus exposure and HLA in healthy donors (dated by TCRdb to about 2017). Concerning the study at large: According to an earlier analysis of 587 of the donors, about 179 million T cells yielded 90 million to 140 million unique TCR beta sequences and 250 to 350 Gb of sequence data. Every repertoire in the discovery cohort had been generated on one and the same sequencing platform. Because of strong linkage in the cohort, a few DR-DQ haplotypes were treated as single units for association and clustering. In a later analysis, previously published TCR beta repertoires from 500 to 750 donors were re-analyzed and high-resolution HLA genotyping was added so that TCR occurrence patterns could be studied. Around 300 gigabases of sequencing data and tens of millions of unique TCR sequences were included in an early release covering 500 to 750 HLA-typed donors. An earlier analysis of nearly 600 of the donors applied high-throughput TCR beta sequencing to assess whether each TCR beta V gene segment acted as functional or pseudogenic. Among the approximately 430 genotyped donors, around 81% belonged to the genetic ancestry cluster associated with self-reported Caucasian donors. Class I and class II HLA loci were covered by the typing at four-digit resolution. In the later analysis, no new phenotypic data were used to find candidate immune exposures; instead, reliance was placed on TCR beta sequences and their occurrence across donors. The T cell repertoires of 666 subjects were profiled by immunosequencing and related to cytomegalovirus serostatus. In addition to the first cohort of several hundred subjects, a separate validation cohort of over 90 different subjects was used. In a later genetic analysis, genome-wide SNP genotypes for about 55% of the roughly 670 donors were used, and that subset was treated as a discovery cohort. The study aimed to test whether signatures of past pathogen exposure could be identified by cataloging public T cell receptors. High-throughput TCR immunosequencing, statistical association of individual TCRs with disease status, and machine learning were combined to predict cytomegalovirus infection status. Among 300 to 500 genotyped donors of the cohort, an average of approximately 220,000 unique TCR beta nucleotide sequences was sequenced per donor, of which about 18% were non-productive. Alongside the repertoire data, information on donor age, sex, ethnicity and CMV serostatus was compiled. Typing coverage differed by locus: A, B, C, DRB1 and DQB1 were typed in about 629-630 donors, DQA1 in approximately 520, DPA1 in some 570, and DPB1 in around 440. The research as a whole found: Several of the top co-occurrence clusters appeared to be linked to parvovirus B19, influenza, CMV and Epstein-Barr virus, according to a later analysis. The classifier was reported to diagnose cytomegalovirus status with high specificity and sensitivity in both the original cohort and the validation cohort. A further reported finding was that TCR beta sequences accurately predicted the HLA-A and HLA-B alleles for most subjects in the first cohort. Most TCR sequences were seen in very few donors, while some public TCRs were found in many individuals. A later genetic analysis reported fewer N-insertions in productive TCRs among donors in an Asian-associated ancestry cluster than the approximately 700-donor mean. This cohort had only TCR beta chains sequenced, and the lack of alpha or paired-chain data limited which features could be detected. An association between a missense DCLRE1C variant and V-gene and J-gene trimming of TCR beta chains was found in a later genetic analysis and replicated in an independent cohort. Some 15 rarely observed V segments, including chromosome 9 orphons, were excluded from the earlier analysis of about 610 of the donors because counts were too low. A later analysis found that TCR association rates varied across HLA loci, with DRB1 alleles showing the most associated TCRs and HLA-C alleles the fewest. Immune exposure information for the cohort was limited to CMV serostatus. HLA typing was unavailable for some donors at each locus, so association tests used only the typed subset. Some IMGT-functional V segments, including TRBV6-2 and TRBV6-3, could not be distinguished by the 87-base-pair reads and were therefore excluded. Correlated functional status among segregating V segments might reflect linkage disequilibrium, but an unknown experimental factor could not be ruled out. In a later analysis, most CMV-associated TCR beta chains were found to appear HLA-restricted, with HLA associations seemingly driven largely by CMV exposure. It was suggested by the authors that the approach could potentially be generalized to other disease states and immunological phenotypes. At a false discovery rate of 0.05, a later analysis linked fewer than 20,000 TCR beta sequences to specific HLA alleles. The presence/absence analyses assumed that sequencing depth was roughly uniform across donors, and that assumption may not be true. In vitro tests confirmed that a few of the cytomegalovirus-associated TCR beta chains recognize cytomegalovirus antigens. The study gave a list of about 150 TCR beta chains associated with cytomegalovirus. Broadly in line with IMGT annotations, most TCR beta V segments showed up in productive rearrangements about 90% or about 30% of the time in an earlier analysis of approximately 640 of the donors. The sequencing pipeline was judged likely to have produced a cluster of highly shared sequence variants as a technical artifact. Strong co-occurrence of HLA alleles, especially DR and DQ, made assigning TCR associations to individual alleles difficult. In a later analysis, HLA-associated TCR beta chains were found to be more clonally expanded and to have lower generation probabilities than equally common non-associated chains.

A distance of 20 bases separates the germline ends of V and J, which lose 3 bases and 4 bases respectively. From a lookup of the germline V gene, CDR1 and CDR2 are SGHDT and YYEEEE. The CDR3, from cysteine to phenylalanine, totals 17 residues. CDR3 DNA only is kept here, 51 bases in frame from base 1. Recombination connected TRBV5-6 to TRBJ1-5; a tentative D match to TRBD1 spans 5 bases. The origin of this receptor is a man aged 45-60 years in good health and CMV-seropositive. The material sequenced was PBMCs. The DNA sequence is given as TGTGCCAGCAGCTCGTCGAAAATACTACAGGTAAATCAGCCCCAGCATTTT. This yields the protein CASSSSKILQVNQPQHF.